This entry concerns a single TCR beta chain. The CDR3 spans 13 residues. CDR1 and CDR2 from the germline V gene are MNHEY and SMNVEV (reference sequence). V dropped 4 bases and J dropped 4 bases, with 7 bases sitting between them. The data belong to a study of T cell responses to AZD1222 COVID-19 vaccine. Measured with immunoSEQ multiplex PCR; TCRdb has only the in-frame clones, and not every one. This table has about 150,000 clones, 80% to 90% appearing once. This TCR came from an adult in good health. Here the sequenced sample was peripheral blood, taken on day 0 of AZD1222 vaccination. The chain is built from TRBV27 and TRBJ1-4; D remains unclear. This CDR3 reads CASSSLSNEKLFF. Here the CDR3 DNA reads TGTGCCAGCAGTTCCCTCAGTAATGAAAAACTGTTTTTT.